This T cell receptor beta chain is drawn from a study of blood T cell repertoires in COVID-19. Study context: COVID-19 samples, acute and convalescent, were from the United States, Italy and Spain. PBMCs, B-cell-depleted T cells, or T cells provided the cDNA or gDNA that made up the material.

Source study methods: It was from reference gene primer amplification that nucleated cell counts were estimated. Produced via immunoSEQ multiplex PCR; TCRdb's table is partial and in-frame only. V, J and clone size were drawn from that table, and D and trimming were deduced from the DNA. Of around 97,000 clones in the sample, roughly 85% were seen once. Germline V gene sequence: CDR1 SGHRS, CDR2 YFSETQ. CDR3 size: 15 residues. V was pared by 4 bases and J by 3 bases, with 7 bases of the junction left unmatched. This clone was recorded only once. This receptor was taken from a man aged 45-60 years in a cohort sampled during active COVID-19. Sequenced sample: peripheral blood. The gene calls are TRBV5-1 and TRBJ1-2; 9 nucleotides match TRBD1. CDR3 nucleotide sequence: TGCGCCAGCAGCAACCGGGACAGGGCAGACTATGGCTACACCTTC. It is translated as CASSNRDRADYGYTF.